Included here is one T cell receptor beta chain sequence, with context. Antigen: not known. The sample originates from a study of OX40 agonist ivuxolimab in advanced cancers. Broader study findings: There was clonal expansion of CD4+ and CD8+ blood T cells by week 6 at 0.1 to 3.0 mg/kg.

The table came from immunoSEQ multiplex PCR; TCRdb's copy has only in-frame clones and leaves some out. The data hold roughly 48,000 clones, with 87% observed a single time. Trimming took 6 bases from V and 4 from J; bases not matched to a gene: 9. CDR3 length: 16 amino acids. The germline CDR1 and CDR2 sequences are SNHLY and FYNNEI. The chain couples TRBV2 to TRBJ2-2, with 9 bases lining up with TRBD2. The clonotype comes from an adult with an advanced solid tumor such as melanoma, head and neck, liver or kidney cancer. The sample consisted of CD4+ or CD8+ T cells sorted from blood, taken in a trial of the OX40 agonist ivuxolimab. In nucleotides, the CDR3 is TGTGCCAGCAGGAACCTGCGGGAGGGCGGCACCGGGGAGCTGTTTTTT. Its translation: CASRNLREGGTGELFF.